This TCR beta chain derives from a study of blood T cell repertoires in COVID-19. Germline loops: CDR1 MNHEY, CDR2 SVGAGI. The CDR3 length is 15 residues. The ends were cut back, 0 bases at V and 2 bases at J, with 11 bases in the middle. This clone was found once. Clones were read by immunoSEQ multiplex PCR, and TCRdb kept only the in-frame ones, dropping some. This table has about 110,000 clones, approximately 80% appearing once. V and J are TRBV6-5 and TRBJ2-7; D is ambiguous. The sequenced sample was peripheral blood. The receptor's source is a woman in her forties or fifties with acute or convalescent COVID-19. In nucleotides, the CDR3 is TGTGCCAGCAGTTACTCGTCGTCGGTTCCCTACGAGCAGTACTTC. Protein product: CASSYSSSVPYEQYF.